Presented here are 10 T cell receptor beta chains from one specimen sequenced in a study of OX40 agonist ivuxolimab in advanced cancers. Sequenced by immunoSEQ multiplex PCR; TCRdb stores in-frame clones only, minus some. The sample includes around 80,000 clones, approximately 85% seen only once; the top ten take 2% to 2.5%. Sequencing was performed on CD4+ or CD8+ T cells sorted from blood, taken in a trial of the OX40 agonist ivuxolimab. The receptors stem from an adult with an advanced solid tumor such as melanoma, head and neck, liver or kidney cancer.

V usage is TRBV5-6 and J usage is TRBJ1-3, with 7 positions matching TRBD1. The V gene's germline CDR1 is SGHDT and CDR2 YYEEEE. This CDR3 is built from 14 residues. V was pared by 4 bases and J by 8 bases, with 9 bases of the junction left unmatched. CDR3 loop: CASSTKDRVHTIYF. In nucleotides, the CDR3 is TGTGCCAGCAGCACTAAAGACAGGGTACACACCATATATTTT.

This clone has more than one count but fewer than ten. The chain has TRBV6-1 and TRBJ1-6; D ambiguous. Per the germline V gene, CDR1 is MNHNS and CDR2 is SASEGT. There are 12 residues in the CDR3. The germline V and J ends were trimmed by 7 bases and 7 bases, with 8 bases remaining between them. CDR3 nucleotide sequence: TGTGCCAGCAAGGCAGTGAATTCACCCCTCCACTTT. Translating gives CASKAVNSPLHF.

The J gene is TRBJ2-3, the V gene TRBV5-4; 11 bases are a match to TRBD1. Trimming removed 4 bases from V and 5 bases from J; junction bases left unmatched: 6. There are 15 residues in the CDR3. Germline CDR1 is SGHNT and CDR2 is YYREEE (reference sequence). The CDR3 DNA is TGTGCCAGCAGCCCGGACAGGGGGCAGGGAGATACGCAGTATTTT. Its protein product is CASSPDRGQGDTQYF.

The CDR3, as DNA: TGTGCCAGCAGCTTGGGGGGGGCGCTTAGGTTCACTGAAGCTTTCTTT. Protein sequence: CASSLGGALRFTEAFF. The chain employs TRBV6-6 and TRBJ1-1; a weak D match, TRBD1 (6 bases). Germline V gene lookup returns CDR1 MNHNY and CDR2 SVGAGI (reference sequence). This CDR3 is 16 amino acids long. The germline V and J ends were trimmed by 6 bases and 4 bases, with 21 bases remaining between them.

The J gene is TRBJ1-2, the V gene TRBV7-9; TRBD1 aligns across 7 bases. Germline assignment: CDR1 SEHNR and CDR2 FQNEAQ (reference sequence). V dropped 9 bases and J dropped 5; count of bases not matched to a gene: 6. This CDR3 spans 12 amino acids. The CDR3 nucleotides read TGTGCCAGTCGGACAGGACTTTATGGCTACACCTTC. Translating it yields CASRTGLYGYTF.

This clone was counted between two and nine times. The CDR3 reads CASSVGTSGSTDTQYF. The CDR3 DNA reads TGTGCCAGCAGCGTGGGGACTAGCGGATCCACAGATACGCAGTATTTT. The genes are TRBV9 and TRBJ2-3, with TRBD2 identical over 11 bases. The CDR3 has 16 amino acids. V shed 2 bases and J 2 bases; nucleotides not matched to a gene: 4. CDR1 is SGDLS and CDR2 is YYNGEE in the germline V gene.

This chain links TRBV28 with TRBJ1-4, with unresolved D. The CDR3 is made up of 18 amino acids. The germline V and J ends were trimmed by 5 bases and 1 base, with 20 bases remaining between them. Germline V gives CDR1 MDHEN, CDR2 SYDVKM. The CDR3 nucleotides are TGTGCCAGCAGTCCTCCCAGGACGGTCCAGCTAACTAATGAAAAACTGTTTTTT. Amino acid sequence: CASSPPRTVQLTNEKLFF.

The rearrangement links TRBV29-1 to TRBJ1-2, with 11 positions matching TRBD1. V lost 6 bases to trimming and J lost 7 bases; unmatched junction nucleotides: 10. Germline V lookup: CDR1 SQVTM, CDR2 ANQGSEA. This CDR3 region has 14 residues. CDR3 bases: TGCAGCGTCGGATACCCGGACAGGGGGCGTGGCTACACCTTC. Amino acid sequence: CSVGYPDRGRGYTF.

This sequence joins TRBV5-1 and TRBJ2-1; D remains unclear. CDR3 length: 12 residues. The ends were cut back, 4 bases at V and 9 bases at J, with 11 bases in the middle. Germline V gene data show CDR1 as SGHRS and CDR2 as YFSETQ. The CDR3 loop is CASSQQAAEQFF. The DNA of the CDR3 is TGCGCCAGCAGCCAGCAGGCCGCTGAGCAGTTCTTC.

There are a few counts of this clone. J is TRBJ1-5 and V is TRBV9; D is perhaps TRBD1 (6 bases). Per germline, CDR1 SGDLS and CDR2 YYNGEE. Trimming cost V 2 bases and J 4 bases, with 7 bases left between them. CDR3 length: 13 amino acids. The CDR3 nucleotides read TGTGCCAGCAGCGTGGACAGAAATCAGCCCCAGCATTTT. Residues: CASSVDRNQPQHF.